The clone carrying this T cell receptor (beta chain) was detected once. The sample comes from a study of blood T cell repertoires in COVID-19. Study overall: The United States, Italy and Spain were the sources of the acute and convalescent COVID-19 samples. Sources were T cells, B-cell-depleted T cells, or PBMCs; the material itself was cDNA or gDNA.

The CDR3 runs to 13 residues. V shed 6 bases and J shed 6 bases, with 14 bases lying between them. Germline loops: CDR1 LNHDA, CDR2 SQIVND (reference sequence). Under the authors' procedure: How many nucleated cells were present was estimated from reference gene primer amplification. Here immunoSEQ multiplex PCR was the method, and the copy in TCRdb shows in-frame clones only, minus some. V, J and clone size were drawn from that table, and D and trimming were deduced from the DNA. The data contain roughly 250,000 clones, around 82% of them singletons. The source material was peripheral blood. This sequence originates from a human donor in a cohort sampled during active COVID-19. This chain connects TRBV19 to TRBJ1-2; tentative D call: TRBD1 (6 bases). The CDR3, as DNA: TGTGCCAGTAGCGCCGACAGGCTCGATGGCTACACCTTC. Protein sequence: CASSADRLDGYTF. The variable domain in full, with the rest retrieved from reference TRBV19 and TRBJ1-2, is DGGITQSPKYLFRKEGQNVTLSCEQNLNHDAMYWYRQDPGQGLRLIYYSQIVNDFQKGDIAEGYSVSREKKESFPLTVTSAQKNPTAFYLCASSADRLDGYTFGSGTRLTVV.